This paragraph covers one TCR beta chain sequence. The data derive from a study of blood T cell repertoires in COVID-19. The wider study: Samples of COVID-19 (acute and convalescent) were obtained from the United States, Italy and Spain.

The V end was cut by 0 bases, the J end by 4 bases, with 12 bases between. CDR1 MNHEY and CDR2 SMNVEV come from the germline V gene (reference sequence). This CDR3 spans 15 amino acids. Authors' analysis steps: Estimation of nucleated cell counts was performed using reference gene primer amplification. The assay was immunoSEQ multiplex PCR, and TCRdb's table has in-frame clones only and misses some. V, J and clone size derive from that table, while D and trimming were established from the DNA sequence. The table includes hundreds of thousands of clones, 90% detected once. The sequencing input was peripheral blood. This chain links TRBV27 with TRBJ1-1; tentative D call: TRBD1 (6 bases). The receptor comes from a woman between 18 and 29 years old with acute or convalescent COVID-19. The CDR3 here is CASSLSGGRATEAFF. The CDR3 coding sequence is TGTGCCAGCAGTTTATCAGGGGGAAGGGCCACTGAAGCTTTCTTT.